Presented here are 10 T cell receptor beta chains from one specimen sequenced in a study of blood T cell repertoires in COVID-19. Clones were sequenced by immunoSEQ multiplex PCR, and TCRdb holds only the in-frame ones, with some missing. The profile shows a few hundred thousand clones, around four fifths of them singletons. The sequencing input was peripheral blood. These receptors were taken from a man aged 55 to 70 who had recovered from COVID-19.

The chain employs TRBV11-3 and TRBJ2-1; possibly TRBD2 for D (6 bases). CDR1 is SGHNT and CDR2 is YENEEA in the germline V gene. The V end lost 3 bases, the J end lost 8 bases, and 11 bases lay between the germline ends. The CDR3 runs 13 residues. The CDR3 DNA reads TGTGCCAGCAGCTTGGGACTCGGCTATGAGCAGTTCTTC. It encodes CASSLGLGYEQFF.

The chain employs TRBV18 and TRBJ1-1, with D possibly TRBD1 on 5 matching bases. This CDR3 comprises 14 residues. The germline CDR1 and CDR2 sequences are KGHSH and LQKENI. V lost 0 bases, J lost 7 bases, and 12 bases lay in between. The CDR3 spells CASSPPGLAFEAFF. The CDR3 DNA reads TGTGCCAGCTCACCACCGGGACTAGCCTTTGAAGCTTTCTTT.

The CDR3 loop is CATSDLLQGNEQFF. CDR3 in DNA: TGTGCCACCAGTGACCTCTTACAGGGGAATGAGCAGTTCTTC. This rearrangement joins TRBV24-1 to TRBJ2-1; 7 nucleotides align to TRBD1. This CDR3 comprises 14 residues. Germline assignment: CDR1 KGHDR and CDR2 SFDVKD. V shed 4 bases, J shed 7 bases, and the junction held 6 bases outside the gene matches.

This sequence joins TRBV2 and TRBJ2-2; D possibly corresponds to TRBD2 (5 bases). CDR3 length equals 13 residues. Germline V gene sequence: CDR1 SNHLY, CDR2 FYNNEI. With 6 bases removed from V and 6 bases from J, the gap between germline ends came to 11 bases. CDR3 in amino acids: CASRLTRPGELFF. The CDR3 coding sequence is TGTGCCAGCAGACTTACTAGACCCGGGGAGCTGTTTTTT.

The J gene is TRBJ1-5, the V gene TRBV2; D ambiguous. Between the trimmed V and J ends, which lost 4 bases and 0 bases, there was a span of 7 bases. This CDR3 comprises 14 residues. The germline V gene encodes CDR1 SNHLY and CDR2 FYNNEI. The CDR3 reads CASSAQFSNQPQHF. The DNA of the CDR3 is TGTGCCAGCAGTGCCCAGTTTAGCAATCAGCCCCAGCATTTT.

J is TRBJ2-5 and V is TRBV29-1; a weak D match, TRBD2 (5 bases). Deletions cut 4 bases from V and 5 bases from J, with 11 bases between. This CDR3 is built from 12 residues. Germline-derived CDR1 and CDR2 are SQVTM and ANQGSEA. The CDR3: CSVVRVGETQYF. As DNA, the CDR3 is TGCAGCGTTGTGAGGGTTGGGGAGACCCAGTACTTC.

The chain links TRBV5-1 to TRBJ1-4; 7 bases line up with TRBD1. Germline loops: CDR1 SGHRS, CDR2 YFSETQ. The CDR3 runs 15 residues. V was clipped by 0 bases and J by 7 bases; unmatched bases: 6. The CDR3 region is CASSLVSGTAEKLFF. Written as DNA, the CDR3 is TGCGCCAGCAGCTTGGTATCCGGGACAGCTGAAAAACTGTTTTTT.

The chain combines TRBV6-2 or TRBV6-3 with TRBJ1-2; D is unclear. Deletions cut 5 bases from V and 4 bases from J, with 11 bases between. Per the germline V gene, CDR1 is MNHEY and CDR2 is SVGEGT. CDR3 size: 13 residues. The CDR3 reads CASSIQAGYGYTF. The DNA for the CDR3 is TGTGCCAGCAGTATCCAGGCGGGCTATGGCTACACCTTC.

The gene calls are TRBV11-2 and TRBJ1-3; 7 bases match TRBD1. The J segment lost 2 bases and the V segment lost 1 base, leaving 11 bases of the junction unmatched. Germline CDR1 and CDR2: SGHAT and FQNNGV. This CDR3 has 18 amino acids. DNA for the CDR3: TGTGCCAGCAGCTTAGTTCGAGGGGGCAACCCCACTGGAAACACCATATATTTT. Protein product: CASSLVRGGNPTGNTIYF.

The CDR3 DNA is TGCGCCAGCAGTGAGTCAGTGGGGGGCTACGAGCAGTACTTC. This encodes CASSESVGGYEQYF. The chain joins TRBV10-1 to TRBJ2-7, with D perhaps TRBD2 (6 bases). Trimming removed 0 bases at V and 3 bases at J, with 9 bases between. CDR1 WNHNN and CDR2 SYGVQD come from the germline V gene (reference sequence). CDR3 length: 14 residues.